These T cell receptor beta chains were read from a single sample in a study of T-cell reconstitution after alpha-beta-depleted transplantation in children. In TCRdb, the PCR reads were re-called with MiXCR into one record per CDR3 protein. The sample has about 690,000 distinct CDR3 sequences, around 16% seen once. This sample comprised PBMCs from the stem cell graft donor, obtained from the stem cell graft. Receptors were obtained from a human donor who donated a stem cell graft to a child with acute myeloid leukemia. The CDR3 runs from the conserved cysteine through the conserved F or W. D genes are given only for firm matches. Clone size, where shown, is once, few, many, or a class for clones that have expanded.

J: TRBJ1-2
size: NA
D: NA
V: TRBV20-1
DNA: TGCAGTGTTAGAGGGCAGGGAGGTGGCTACACCTTC
CDR3: CSVRGQGGGYTF

J: TRBJ1-1
size: NA
D: NA
V: TRBV7-2
DNA: TGTGCCAGCAGCTTAGAGGGTCTCGGTCAAGCTTTCTTT
CDR3: CASSLEGLGQAFF

J: TRBJ1-2
size: many
D: NA
V: TRBV20-1
DNA: TGCAGTGCTAGGCCCCCATGGAGGATGAAAGGCTACACCTTC
CDR3: CSARPPWRMKGYTF

J: TRBJ2-1
size: many
D: TRBD1
V: TRBV29-1
DNA: TGCAGCGTTATCGCGACAGGGGTGAGTGATGAGCAGTTCTTC
CDR3: CSVIATGVSDEQFF

J: TRBJ2-1
size: few
D: NA
V: TRBV20-1
DNA: TGCAGTGCTGTAGGGGGGCTTTACAATGAGCAGTTCTTC
CDR3: CSAVGGLYNEQFF

J: TRBJ1-5
size: few
D: TRBD1
V: TRBV20-1
DNA: TGCAGTGCGAATCAGGGGGGGGGCAATAGCAATCAGCCCCAGCATTTT
CDR3: CSANQGGGNSNQPQHF

J: TRBJ1-2
size: many
D: NA
V: TRBV24-1
DNA: TGTGCCACCAGTGAAGGGATAAGGTCTGGCTACACCTTC
CDR3: CATSEGIRSGYTF

J: TRBJ1-5
size: NA
D: TRBD1
V: TRBV12-3/TRBV12-4
DNA: TGTGCCAGCAGTTTGGGCCCCGGGACAGTTCGGGATCAGCCCCAGCATTTT
CDR3: CASSLGPGTVRDQPQHF

J: TRBJ1-4
size: few
D: NA
V: TRBV7-9
DNA: TGTGCCAGCAGCCCTCAGGGATCTAATGAAAAACTGTTTTTT
CDR3: CASSPQGSNEKLFF

J: TRBJ2-1
size: few
D: TRBD1
V: TRBV11-2
DNA: TGTGCCAGCAGCGCAGACAGGGGCCCTTACAATGAGCAGTTCTTC
CDR3: CASSADRGPYNEQFF

J: TRBJ2-3
size: few
D: NA
V: TRBV12-3/TRBV12-4
DNA: TGTGCCAGCAGGGATCCTCGGGGCAGTCCTCAATTCACAGATACGCAGTATTTT
CDR3: CASRDPRGSPQFTDTQYF

J: TRBJ2-2
size: NA
D: TRBD1
V: TRBV6-1
DNA: TGTGCCAGCAGTCCGGGGACAGGGGCTAACGGGGAGCTGTTTTTT
CDR3: CASSPGTGANGELFF

J: TRBJ2-7
size: few
D: TRBD2
V: TRBV7-2
DNA: TGTGCCAGCAGCCGCAGCGGGGGGGTCTCCTACGAGCAGTACTTC
CDR3: CASSRSGGVSYEQYF

J: TRBJ2-4
size: NA
D: TRBD1
V: TRBV29-1
DNA: TGCAGCGTACTCCCGGGACAGGGGAACACTCAGTACTTC
CDR3: CSVLPGQGNTQYF

J: TRBJ2-1
size: many
D: NA
V: TRBV6-5
DNA: TGTGCCAGCAGTTACTCAGGGGAACACAATGAGCAGTTCTTC
CDR3: CASSYSGEHNEQFF

J: TRBJ2-7
size: NA
D: NA
V: TRBV4-3
DNA: TGCGCCAGCAGCCAAGAGGTACCCTCCGCGCAGCAGTACTTC
CDR3: CASSQEVPSAQQYF

J: TRBJ1-2
size: many
D: NA
V: TRBV20-1
DNA: TGCAGTGCTAGACCCTTGCTCGCCGGTAGGGGCTACACCTTC
CDR3: CSARPLLAGRGYTF

J: TRBJ2-5
size: few
D: TRBD1
V: TRBV5-1
DNA: TGCGCCAGCAGCTTGGGGTCCGGACAGGGGATTGGAGAGACCCAGTACTTC
CDR3: CASSLGSGQGIGETQYF

J: TRBJ2-7
size: NA
D: TRBD1
V: TRBV10-3
DNA: TGTGCCATCTGGGGGACAGGAATGTACGAGCAGTACTTC
CDR3: CAIWGTGMYEQYF

J: TRBJ1-6
size: few
D: NA
V: TRBV5-6
DNA: TGTGCCAGCAGCATTTTAAGTAATTCACCCCTCCACTTT
CDR3: CASSILSNSPLHF

J: TRBJ2-1
size: few
D: NA
V: TRBV29-1
DNA: TGCAGCGTTGAAGACCCGGGGGCTTCCTACAATGAGCAGTTCTTC
CDR3: CSVEDPGASYNEQFF

J: TRBJ1-5
size: few
D: NA
V: TRBV20-1
DNA: TGCAGTGCTAGAGATCTCGAGGTTACGGGTCAGCCCCAGCATTTT
CDR3: CSARDLEVTGQPQHF

J: TRBJ2-5
size: many
D: NA
V: TRBV5-6
DNA: TGTGCCAGCAGCTCATGGGCCCGAGGGAAAGAGACCCAGTACTTC
CDR3: CASSSWARGKETQYF

J: TRBJ2-4
size: NA
D: TRBD1
V: TRBV5-1
DNA: TGCGCCAGCAGCTTGGAGGGGACAGGGGCCAAAAACATTCAGTACTTC
CDR3: CASSLEGTGAKNIQYF

J: TRBJ2-1
size: few
D: TRBD2
V: TRBV5-1
DNA: TGCGCCAGCAGCTTGGCTACTAGCGGGGCTGTCCATGAGCAGTTCTTC
CDR3: CASSLATSGAVHEQFF

J: TRBJ2-6
size: NA
D: TRBD1
V: TRBV28
DNA: TGTGCCATCTCTGACACTAGGGGGCCTGGGGCCAACGTCCTGACTTTC
CDR3: CAISDTRGPGANVLTF

J: TRBJ1-1
size: NA
D: NA
V: TRBV5-1
DNA: TGCGCCAGCAGCGCAGGGACAAATGGAGGAGCTTTCTTT
CDR3: CASSAGTNGGAFF

J: TRBJ2-1
size: few
D: NA
V: TRBV5-1
DNA: TGCGCCAGCAGCTTGAGTGAGGGGGGCTTCTCCTACAATGAGCAGTTCTTC
CDR3: CASSLSEGGFSYNEQFF

J: TRBJ1-5
size: few
D: NA
V: TRBV3-1
DNA: TGTGCCAGCAGCCAACGAATTTACAGGGATCAGCCCCAGCATTTT
CDR3: CASSQRIYRDQPQHF

J: TRBJ2-7
size: few
D: NA
V: TRBV20-1
DNA: TGCAGTGCTAGGGGTCTGCCCTACGAGCAGTACTTC
CDR3: CSARGLPYEQYF

J: TRBJ2-7
size: few
D: TRBD1
V: TRBV20-1
DNA: TGCAGTGCTAGAGCAGGAAAACCGACAGGGCACGAGCAGTACTTC
CDR3: CSARAGKPTGHEQYF

J: TRBJ2-2
size: NA
D: TRBD1
V: TRBV11-3
DNA: TGTGCCAGCAGCTTGGCCCCGGGACAGGGTTACACCGGGGAGCTGTTTTTT
CDR3: CASSLAPGQGYTGELFF

J: TRBJ1-1
size: few
D: NA
V: TRBV12-3/TRBV12-4
DNA: TGTGCCAGCAGTTTTGCGACGGGGGGTTTGGCTGAAGCTTTCTTT
CDR3: CASSFATGGLAEAFF

J: TRBJ2-7
size: NA
D: NA
V: TRBV5-4
DNA: TGTGCCAGCAGCCCTCCGGAAGGGGGCTACGAGCAGTACTTC
CDR3: CASSPPEGGYEQYF

J: TRBJ1-1
size: NA
D: NA
V: TRBV12-2
DNA: TGTGCAAGTCGCTTAGTAAGGGACATGAACACTGAAGCTTTCTTT
CDR3: CASRLVRDMNTEAFF

J: TRBJ2-7
size: few
D: TRBD2
V: TRBV7-9
DNA: TGTGCCAGCAGCCCCAGCATAGCGGGGTCCTACGAGCAGTACTTC
CDR3: CASSPSIAGSYEQYF

J: TRBJ2-2
size: NA
D: TRBD1
V: TRBV12-3/TRBV12-4
DNA: TGTGCCAGCAGTTTTTTGGGACAGGGGGGCGCCGGGGAGCTGTTTTTT
CDR3: CASSFLGQGGAGELFF

J: TRBJ2-3
size: many
D: NA
V: TRBV20-1
DNA: TGCAGTGCTCCTACACAGCCGAACCCCACAGATACGCAGTATTTT
CDR3: CSAPTQPNPTDTQYF

J: TRBJ1-1
size: NA
D: NA
V: TRBV10-2
DNA: TGCGCCAGCAGATCAGGGATCTCGAACACTGAAGCTTTCTTT
CDR3: CASRSGISNTEAFF

J: TRBJ2-2
size: NA
D: NA
V: TRBV20-1
DNA: TGCAGTGCTAGGTGGACAGCGAACACCGGGGAGCTGTTTTTT
CDR3: CSARWTANTGELFF

J: TRBJ2-4
size: NA
D: NA
V: TRBV28
DNA: TGTGCCAGCAGGAAAACAGGGGCCAAAAACATTCAGTACTTC
CDR3: CASRKTGAKNIQYF

J: TRBJ1-1
size: few
D: TRBD1
V: TRBV12-3/TRBV12-4
DNA: TGTGCCAGCAGCCAGGACAGGGAGTGGACTGAAGCTTTCTTT
CDR3: CASSQDREWTEAFF

J: TRBJ2-2
size: few
D: NA
V: TRBV7-2
DNA: TGTGCCAGCAGCCCCGAGGGCCCGGGGACCGGGGAGCTGTTTTTT
CDR3: CASSPEGPGTGELFF

J: TRBJ2-7
size: many
D: NA
V: TRBV29-1
DNA: TGCAGCGTTGGCGGTAGCGGCTACGAGCAGTACTTC
CDR3: CSVGGSGYEQYF

J: TRBJ2-2
size: NA
D: TRBD2
V: TRBV5-6
DNA: TGTGCCAGCAGCCCCGGACTAGCAGAGGAAATCGGGGAGCTGTTTTTT
CDR3: CASSPGLAEEIGELFF

J: TRBJ1-3
size: NA
D: NA
V: TRBV20-1
DNA: TGCAGAGCTACAACCAGGGTTTCTGGAAACACCATATATTTT
CDR3: CRATTRVSGNTIYF

J: TRBJ1-1
size: many
D: NA
V: TRBV6-1
DNA: TGTGCCAGCAGCCTTCGGCCAGCGAACACTGAAGCTTTCTTT
CDR3: CASSLRPANTEAFF

J: TRBJ2-7
size: NA
D: NA
V: TRBV7-9
DNA: TGTGCCAGCAGCCCCTGGCAGGGTGTCTACGAGCAGTACTTC
CDR3: CASSPWQGVYEQYF